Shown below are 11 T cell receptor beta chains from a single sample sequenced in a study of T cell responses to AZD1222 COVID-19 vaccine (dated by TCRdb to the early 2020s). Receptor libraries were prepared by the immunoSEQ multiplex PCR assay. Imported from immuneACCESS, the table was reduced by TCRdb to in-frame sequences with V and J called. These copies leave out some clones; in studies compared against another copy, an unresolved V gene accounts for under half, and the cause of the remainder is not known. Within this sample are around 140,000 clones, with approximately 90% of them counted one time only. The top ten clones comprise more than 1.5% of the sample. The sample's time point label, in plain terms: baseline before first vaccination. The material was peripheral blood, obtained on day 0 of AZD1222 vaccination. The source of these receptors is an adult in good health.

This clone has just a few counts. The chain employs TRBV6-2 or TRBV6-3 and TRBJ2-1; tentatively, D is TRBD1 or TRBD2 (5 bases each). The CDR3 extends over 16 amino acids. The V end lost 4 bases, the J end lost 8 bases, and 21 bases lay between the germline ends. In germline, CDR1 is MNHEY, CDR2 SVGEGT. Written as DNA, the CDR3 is TGTGCCAGCAGTTTAATCTGGGACCACCCCAACGATGAGCAGTTCTTC. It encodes CASSLIWDHPNDEQFF.

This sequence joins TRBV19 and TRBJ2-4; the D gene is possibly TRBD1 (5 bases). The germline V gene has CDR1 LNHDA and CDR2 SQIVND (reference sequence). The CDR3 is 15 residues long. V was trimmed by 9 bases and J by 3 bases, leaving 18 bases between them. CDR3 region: CASSPATVFKNIQYF. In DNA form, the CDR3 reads TGTGCCAGCTCTCCCGCGACAGTCTTCAAAAACATTCAGTACTTC.

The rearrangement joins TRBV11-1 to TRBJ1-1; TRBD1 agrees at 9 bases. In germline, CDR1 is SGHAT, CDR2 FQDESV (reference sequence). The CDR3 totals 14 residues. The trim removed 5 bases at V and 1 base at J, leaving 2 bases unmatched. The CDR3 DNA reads TGTGCCAGCAGCCACAGGGGGCAGAACACTGAAGCTTTCTTT. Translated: CASSHRGQNTEAFF. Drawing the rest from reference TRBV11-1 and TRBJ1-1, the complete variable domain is EAEVAQSPRYKITEKSQAVAFWCDPISGHATLYWYRQILGQGPELLVQFQDESVVDDSQLPKDRFSAERLKGVDSTLKIQPAELGDSAMYLCASSHRGQNTEAFFGQGTRLTVV.

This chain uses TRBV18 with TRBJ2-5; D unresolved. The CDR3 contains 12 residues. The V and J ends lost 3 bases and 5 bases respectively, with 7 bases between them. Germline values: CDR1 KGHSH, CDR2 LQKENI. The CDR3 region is CASSPKSETQYF. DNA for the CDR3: TGTGCCAGCTCACCCAAGAGCGAGACCCAGTACTTC.

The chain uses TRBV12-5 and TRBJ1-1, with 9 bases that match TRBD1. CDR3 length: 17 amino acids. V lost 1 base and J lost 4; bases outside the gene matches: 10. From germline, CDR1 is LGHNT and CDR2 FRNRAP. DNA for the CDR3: TGTGCTAGTGGTTTGGGGGACAAACAGGGGGCAGGCACTGAAGCTTTCTTT. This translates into CASGLGDKQGAGTEAFF.

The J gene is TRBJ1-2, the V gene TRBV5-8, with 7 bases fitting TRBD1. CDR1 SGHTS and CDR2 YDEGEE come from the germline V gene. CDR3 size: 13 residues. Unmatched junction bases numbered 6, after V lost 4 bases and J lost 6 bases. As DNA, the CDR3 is TGTGCCAGCAGCCGTTGGACAGGTGATGGCTACACCTTC. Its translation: CASSRWTGDGYTF.

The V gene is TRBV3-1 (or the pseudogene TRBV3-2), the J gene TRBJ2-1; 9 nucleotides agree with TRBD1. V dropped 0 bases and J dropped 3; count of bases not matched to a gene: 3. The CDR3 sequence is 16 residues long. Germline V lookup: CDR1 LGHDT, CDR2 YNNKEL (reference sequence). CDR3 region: CASSQEGQGFYNEQFF. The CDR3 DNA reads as TGTGCCAGCAGCCAAGAGGGACAGGGTTTCTACAATGAGCAGTTCTTC.

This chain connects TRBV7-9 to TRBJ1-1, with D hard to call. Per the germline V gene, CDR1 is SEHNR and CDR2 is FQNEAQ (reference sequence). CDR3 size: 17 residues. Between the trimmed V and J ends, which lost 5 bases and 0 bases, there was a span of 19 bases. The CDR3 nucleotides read TGTGCCAGCAGCACCCGGGGAACTTACGGTATGAACACTGAAGCTTTCTTT. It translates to CASSTRGTYGMNTEAFF.

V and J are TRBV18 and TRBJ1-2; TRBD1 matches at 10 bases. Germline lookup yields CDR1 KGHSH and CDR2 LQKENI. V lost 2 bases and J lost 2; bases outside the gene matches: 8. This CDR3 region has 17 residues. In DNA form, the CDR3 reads TGTGCCAGCTCACCAAGGGGGACAGGGGATGAAAACTATGGCTACACCTTC. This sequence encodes CASSPRGTGDENYGYTF.

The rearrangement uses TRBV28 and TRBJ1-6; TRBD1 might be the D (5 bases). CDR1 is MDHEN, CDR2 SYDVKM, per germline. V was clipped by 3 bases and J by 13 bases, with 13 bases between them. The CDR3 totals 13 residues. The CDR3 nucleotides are TGTGCCAGCAGTTTTGTAGGCAGGGTCCCCCTCCACTTT. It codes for CASSFVGRVPLHF.

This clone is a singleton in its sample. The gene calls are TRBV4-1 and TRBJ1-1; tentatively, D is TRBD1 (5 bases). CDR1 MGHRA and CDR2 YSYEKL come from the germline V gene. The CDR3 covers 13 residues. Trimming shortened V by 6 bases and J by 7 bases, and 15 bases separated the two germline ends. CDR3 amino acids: CASRESGGGEAFF. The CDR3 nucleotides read TGCGCCAGCAGGGAATCGGGGGGAGGTGAAGCTTTCTTT.